The next 20 T cell receptor beta chains were all read from a single sample in a study of cytomegalovirus exposure and HLA in healthy donors. The PCR employed 60 Vbeta primers together with 13 Jbeta primers. Sequencing used immunoSEQ multiplex PCR; TCRdb keeps in-frame clones, though not all of them. The sample lists 150,000 to 200,000 clones, 70% to 90% occurring once. Input material: PBMCs. These receptor sequences come from a woman between 18 and 30 years old in good health and CMV-seronegative.

This clone is a singleton in its sample. The chain uses TRBV9 and TRBJ2-1; TRBD2 matches 11 bases. The trim removed 1 base at V and 3 bases at J, leaving 3 bases unmatched. This CDR3 contains 16 residues. Germline assignment: CDR1 SGDLS and CDR2 YYNGEE. The CDR3, as DNA: TGTGCCAGCAGCGTATCGGGACTAGCGGTCTACAATGAGCAGTTCTTC. Translated, it gives CASSVSGLAVYNEQFF.

The CDR3 loop is CAISSRLAGGRETQYF. The CDR3 DNA sequence: TGTGCCATCAGTTCTAGGCTAGCGGGAGGTAGGGAGACCCAGTACTTC. The chain joins TRBV10-3 to TRBJ2-5; 11 positions agree with TRBD2. After removal of 5 bases from V and 5 bases from J, the junction contained 10 bases not matched to a gene. The CDR3 runs to 16 residues. Germline V gives CDR1 ENHRY, CDR2 SYGVKD.

V and J are TRBV30 and TRBJ2-5; 10 positions match TRBD2. The CDR3 is 15 amino acids. CDR1 and CDR2 (germline): GTSNPN, SVGIG (reference sequence). V was pared by 0 bases and J by 5 bases, with 6 bases of the junction left unmatched. CDR3 loop: CAWSVGLAGVETQYF. DNA for the CDR3: TGTGCCTGGAGTGTAGGGCTAGCGGGAGTGGAGACCCAGTACTTC. Full variable domain (remainder filled in from reference TRBV30 and TRBJ2-5): SQTIHQWPATLVQPVGSPLSLECTVEGTSNPNLYWYRQAAGRGLQLLFYSVGIGQISSEVPQNLSASRPQDRQFILSSKKLLLSDSGFYLCAWSVGLAGVETQYFGPGTRLLVL.

This clone was seen once. The chain recombines TRBV7-2 with TRBJ1-3; TRBD1 agrees at 9 bases. The CDR3 length is 17 residues. Germline CDR1 reads SGHTA; CDR2 reads FQGNSA. The V gene end was trimmed by 2 bases and the J gene end by 0 bases; junction bases not matched to a gene: 5. The CDR3 here is CASSLMTGGSSGNTIYF. CDR3 in DNA: TGTGCCAGCAGCTTAATGACAGGGGGAAGCTCTGGAAACACCATATATTTT.

V is TRBV6-5 and J is TRBJ1-6, with 8 bases that match TRBD1. Germline V gives CDR1 MNHEY, CDR2 SVGAGI. Germline trimming cut 7 bases from V and 9 bases from J; bases unmatched to any gene: 8. This CDR3 is built from 14 residues. The chain's CDR3 is CASTQTGAFSPLHF. The CDR3 DNA reads as TGTGCCAGCACTCAGACAGGGGCCTTTTCACCCCTCCACTTT.

V gene TRBV5-1 combines with J gene TRBJ2-5; 9 positions agree with TRBD2. Germline V gene sequence: CDR1 SGHRS, CDR2 YFSETQ. Unmatched junction bases numbered 8, after V lost 3 bases and J lost 2 bases. The CDR3 loop spans 16 amino acids. In DNA form, the CDR3 reads TGCGCCAGCAGCTGGCAGGCGACTAGCGGACAAGAGACCCAGTACTTC. It encodes CASSWQATSGQETQYF.

This rearrangement joins TRBV5-1 to TRBJ2-7; 11 bases agree with TRBD1. The CDR3 consists of 18 residues. Germline V lookup: CDR1 SGHRS, CDR2 YFSETQ. V shed 1 base, J shed 5 bases, and the junction held 14 bases outside the gene matches. The CDR3 DNA follows: TGCGCCAGCAGCTTGATTCCCCATCTAGGGACAGGGGGTAACGAGCAGTACTTC. It specifies CASSLIPHLGTGGNEQYF.

This chain joins TRBV6-5 and TRBJ2-7, with 8 bases identical to TRBD1. This CDR3 spans 15 amino acids. J was trimmed by 0 bases and V by 5 bases; bases with no gene match: 6. Germline CDR1 reads MNHEY; CDR2 reads SVGAGI. This CDR3 is CASSRGQGSSYEQYF. The CDR3 bases are TGTGCCAGCAGTCGAGGACAGGGCAGCTCCTACGAGCAGTACTTC.

The rearrangement joins TRBV9 to TRBJ1-1, with 8 positions matching TRBD1. Trimming cost V 0 bases and J 4 bases; bases outside gene matches: 8. Germline CDR1 reads SGDLS; CDR2 reads YYNGEE. This CDR3 has 16 amino acids. This CDR3 reads CASSVEAGGYSTEAFF. The CDR3 region has the DNA TGTGCCAGCAGCGTAGAGGCAGGGGGCTATAGCACTGAAGCTTTCTTT. The full variable domain, rest sourced from reference TRBV9 and TRBJ1-1, is DSGVTQTPKHLITATGQRVTLRCSPRSGDLSVYWYQQSLDQGLQFLIQYYNGEERAKGNILERFSAQQFPDLHSELNLSSLELGDSALYFCASSVEAGGYSTEAFFGQGTRLTVV.

This chain uses TRBV18 with TRBJ2-3, with 8 bases matching TRBD2. The germline V gene encodes CDR1 KGHSH and CDR2 LQKENI. The CDR3 contains 15 residues. Trimming took 3 bases from V and 6 from J; bases not matched to a gene: 8. The CDR3 DNA reads as TGTGCCAGCTCACCGGGTAGCGGGAAGTTCGATACGCAGTATTTT. It codes for CASSPGSGKFDTQYF.

This sequence joins TRBV5-4 and TRBJ2-7, with TRBD1 identical over 7 bases. Per the germline V gene, CDR1 is SGHNT and CDR2 is YYREEE (reference sequence). V dropped 1 base and J dropped 3; count of bases not matched to a gene: 4. CDR3 length equals 14 residues. CDR3 amino acids: CASSLKGAIYEQYF. The CDR3 bases are TGTGCCAGCAGCTTGAAGGGGGCAATCTACGAGCAGTACTTC.

This clone has just one count. Other DNA sequences of this sample code for an identical CDR3. The V and J genes are TRBV10-3 and TRBJ2-7; D unclear. The CDR3 extends over 12 amino acids. The V end was cut by 4 bases, the J end by 0 bases, with 4 bases between. Germline CDR1 and CDR2: ENHRY and SYGVKD. CDR3 in DNA: TGTGCCATCAGTGCTGTCTCCTACGAGCAGTACTTC. This translates into CAISAVSYEQYF.

The gene calls are TRBV2 and TRBJ2-1; 13 nucleotides agree with TRBD2. The CDR3 has 14 amino acids. Germline V gives CDR1 SNHLY, CDR2 FYNNEI. Unmatched junction bases numbered 1, after V lost 6 bases and J lost 5 bases. The CDR3 DNA follows: TGTGCCAGCAGACTAGCGGGGGGGAACAATGAGCAGTTCTTC. This sequence encodes CASRLAGGNNEQFF.

J is TRBJ2-7 and V is TRBV7-2, with 10 bases that match TRBD2. V shed 5 bases, J shed 5 bases, and the junction held 6 bases outside the gene matches. The V gene's germline CDR1 is SGHTA and CDR2 FQGNSA. The CDR3 consists of 14 residues. This CDR3 is CASSAGLAFDEQYF. For the CDR3, the DNA is TGTGCCAGCAGCGCGGGACTAGCGTTCGACGAGCAGTACTTC.

The rearrangement uses TRBV5-1 and TRBJ2-3; D might be TRBD2 (6 bases). Germline CDR1 is SGHRS and CDR2 is YFSETQ. With 0 bases removed from V and 2 bases from J, the gap between germline ends came to 13 bases. The CDR3 covers 16 residues. The DNA of the CDR3 is TGCGCCAGCAGCTTGGAGGGCGGGACTTTCACAGATACGCAGTATTTT. This codes for CASSLEGGTFTDTQYF.

In its sample, this clone was seen a few times. The chain is built from TRBV4-2 and TRBJ1-2, with 11 bases lining up with TRBD1. The germline V gene encodes CDR1 LGHNA and CDR2 YNFKEQ. V gave up 4 bases and J gave up 8 bases; unmatched junction bases: 6. The CDR3 has 14 residues. CDR3 DNA sequence: TGTGCCAGCAGCCCGGGACAGGGGGGCGTAGGCTACACCTTC. Protein: CASSPGQGGVGYTF.

The rearrangement uses TRBV7-8 and TRBJ1-6; 7 nucleotides agree with TRBD1. With V trimmed by 1 base and J by 9 bases, 3 bases remained unmatched. Per the germline V gene, CDR1 is SGHVS and CDR2 is FQNEAQ. CDR3 length: 14 residues. The DNA for the CDR3 is TGTGCCAGCAGCTTAGAGGGGGCCTCTTCACCCCTCCACTTT. This encodes CASSLEGASSPLHF.

This clone was seen a few times. The chain couples TRBV7-8 to TRBJ2-3; D not certain. The V end lost 7 bases, the J end lost 4 bases, and 12 bases lay between the germline ends. The CDR3 loop spans 13 amino acids. Germline lookup yields CDR1 SGHVS and CDR2 FQNEAQ. In nucleotides, the CDR3 is TGTGCCAGCACAGACACGTTACCAGATACGCAGTATTTT. Protein product: CASTDTLPDTQYF.

V and J are TRBV30 and TRBJ2-7; D not resolved. V was pared by 7 bases and J by 1 base, with 8 bases between. The CDR3 spans 11 residues. In germline, CDR1 is GTSNPN, CDR2 SVGIG (reference sequence). The DNA of the CDR3 is TGTGCCTTTGGAGTGTCCTACGAGCAGTACTTC. This gives the protein CAFGVSYEQYF.

CDR3 DNA sequence: TGCGCCAGCAGCCAAGAATCCGATTCACCCCTCCACTTT. Translated: CASSQESDSPLHF. V gene TRBV4-1 combines with J gene TRBJ1-6; D uncertain. The germline CDR1 and CDR2 sequences are MGHRA and YSYEKL. There are 13 residues in the CDR3. The V end was cut by 0 bases, the J end by 8 bases, with 5 bases between.